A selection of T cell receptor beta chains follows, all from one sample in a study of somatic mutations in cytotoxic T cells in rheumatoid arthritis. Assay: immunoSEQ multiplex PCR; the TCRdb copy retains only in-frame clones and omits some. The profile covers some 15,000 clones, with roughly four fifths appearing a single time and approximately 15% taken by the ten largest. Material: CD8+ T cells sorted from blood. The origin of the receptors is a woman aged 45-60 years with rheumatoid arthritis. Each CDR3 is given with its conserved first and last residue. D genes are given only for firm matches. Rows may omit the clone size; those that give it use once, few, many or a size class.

CDR3 protein: CASGAGGPYNEQFF
CDR3 DNA: TGTGCCAGCGGAGCGGGAGGGCCATACAATGAGCAGTTCTTC
clone size: NA
D gene: TRBD2
J gene: TRBJ2-1
V gene: TRBV7-6

CDR3 protein: CASSLGVSGNTIYF
CDR3 DNA: TGTGCCAGCAGCTTAGGGGTCTCTGGAAACACCATATATTTT
clone size: NA
D gene: NA
J gene: TRBJ1-3
V gene: TRBV13

CDR3 protein: CASSAGQENTEAFF
CDR3 DNA: TGTGCCAGCAGTGCGGGACAAGAGAACACTGAAGCTTTCTTT
clone size: NA
D gene: NA
J gene: TRBJ1-1
V gene: TRBV27

CDR3 protein: CASSLQATNEKLFF
CDR3 DNA: TGCGCCAGCAGCCTCCAAGCAACTAATGAAAAACTGTTTTTT
clone size: once
D gene: NA
J gene: TRBJ1-4
V gene: TRBV5-1

CDR3 protein: CASSPYRGGTSGRYEQYF
CDR3 DNA: TGTGCCAGCAGCCCTTATCGGGGCGGGACTAGCGGGAGGTACGAGCAGTACTTC
clone size: NA
D gene: TRBD2
J gene: TRBJ2-7
V gene: TRBV11-2

CDR3 protein: CASGPDRGLDTQYF
CDR3 DNA: TGTGCCAGCGGACCTGACCGGGGGCTAGATACGCAGTATTTT
clone size: NA
D gene: NA
J gene: TRBJ2-3
V gene: TRBV28

CDR3 protein: CASSQVGYEQYF
CDR3 DNA: TGTGCCAGCAGCCAAGTAGGCTACGAGCAGTACTTC
clone size: NA
D gene: NA
J gene: TRBJ2-7
V gene: TRBV14

CDR3 protein: CASSQLTEKLFF
CDR3 DNA: TGCGCCAGCAGCCAACTCACTGAAAAACTGTTTTTT
clone size: NA
D gene: NA
J gene: TRBJ1-4
V gene: TRBV4-1

CDR3 protein: CASHTDGRSYEQYF
CDR3 DNA: TGTGCCAGCCACACGGACGGACGCTCCTACGAGCAGTACTTC
clone size: NA
D gene: NA
J gene: TRBJ2-7
V gene: TRBV6-5

CDR3 protein: CASNQGTGSSGNTIYF
CDR3 DNA: TGCGCCAGCAACCAGGGAACAGGTTCCTCTGGAAACACCATATATTTT
clone size: NA
D gene: NA
J gene: TRBJ1-3
V gene: TRBV5-1

CDR3 protein: CASSLAGPDNEQFF
CDR3 DNA: TGTGCCAGCAGTTTAGCGGGTCCGGACAATGAGCAGTTCTTC
clone size: NA
D gene: TRBD2
J gene: TRBJ2-1
V gene: TRBV5-4

CDR3 protein: CASSEALVAWGGLDTQYF
CDR3 DNA: TGTGCCAGCAGTGAAGCGCTTGTGGCTTGGGGGGGTTTAGATACGCAGTATTTT
clone size: NA
D gene: TRBD2
J gene: TRBJ2-3
V gene: TRBV6-1

CDR3 protein: CASSPRTYYGYTF
CDR3 DNA: TGTGCCAGCAGCCCCCGGACATACTATGGCTACACCTTC
clone size: NA
D gene: NA
J gene: TRBJ1-2
V gene: TRBV13

CDR3 protein: CASSYGSAHGTDEQYF
CDR3 DNA: TGTGCCAGCAGTTACGGGTCAGCCCACGGGACGGACGAGCAGTACTTC
clone size: NA
D gene: NA
J gene: TRBJ2-7
V gene: TRBV6-5

CDR3 protein: CASSESGGADTQYF
CDR3 DNA: TGCGCCAGCAGTGAGTCGGGGGGGGCCGATACGCAGTATTTT
clone size: NA
D gene: NA
J gene: TRBJ2-3
V gene: TRBV10-2

CDR3 protein: CASSQVETSGYEQYF
CDR3 DNA: TGCGCCAGCAGCCAAGTCGAGACTAGCGGCTACGAGCAGTACTTC
clone size: NA
D gene: TRBD2
J gene: TRBJ2-7
V gene: TRBV4-1

CDR3 protein: CASSPFGGTSGESYEQYF
CDR3 DNA: TGTGCCAGCAGTCCCTTTGGCGGGACTAGCGGGGAGTCCTACGAGCAGTACTTC
clone size: NA
D gene: TRBD2
J gene: TRBJ2-7
V gene: TRBV2

CDR3 protein: CASSLGQIGNQPQHF
CDR3 DNA: TGTGCCAGCAGCTTAGGCCAGATAGGCAATCAGCCCCAGCATTTT
clone size: NA
D gene: NA
J gene: TRBJ1-5
V gene: TRBV7-2

CDR3 protein: CASSLSDETEAFF
CDR3 DNA: TGTGCCAGCAGTTTATCCGACGAAACTGAAGCTTTCTTT
clone size: few
D gene: NA
J gene: TRBJ1-1
V gene: TRBV28

CDR3 protein: CASSQGLAGADTQYF
CDR3 DNA: TGTGCCAGCAGCCAAGGACTAGCGGGAGCAGATACGCAGTATTTT
clone size: NA
D gene: TRBD2
J gene: TRBJ2-3
V gene: TRBV4-2

CDR3 protein: CASSRYEGETQYF
CDR3 DNA: TGCGCCAGCAGCCGGTATGAAGGTGAGACCCAGTACTTC
clone size: once
D gene: NA
J gene: TRBJ2-5
V gene: TRBV4-1

CDR3 protein: CASAPGTINNEQFF
CDR3 DNA: TGTGCCAGTGCACCCGGGACTATAAACAATGAGCAGTTCTTC
clone size: NA
D gene: TRBD2
J gene: TRBJ2-1
V gene: TRBV27

CDR3 protein: CASSFPPGSNSPLHF
CDR3 DNA: TGTGCCAGCAGCTTTCCGCCAGGGAGCAATTCACCCCTCCACTTT
clone size: NA
D gene: NA
J gene: TRBJ1-6
V gene: TRBV5-6

CDR3 protein: CASSQGGTGELFF
CDR3 DNA: TGCGCCAGCAGCCAAGGCGGCACCGGGGAGCTGTTTTTT
clone size: once
D gene: NA
J gene: TRBJ2-2
V gene: TRBV4-3

CDR3 protein: CASSYGRDYEQYF
CDR3 DNA: TGTGCCAGCAGTTACGGGCGGGATTACGAGCAGTACTTC
clone size: NA
D gene: NA
J gene: TRBJ2-7
V gene: TRBV6-5

CDR3 protein: CASSYGQGSTEAFF
CDR3 DNA: TGTGCCAGCAGTTATGGACAGGGGAGCACTGAAGCTTTCTTT
clone size: NA
D gene: TRBD1
J gene: TRBJ1-1
V gene: TRBV6-5

CDR3 protein: CASSFDGFPNTGELFF
CDR3 DNA: TGTGCCAGCAGCTTTGACGGATTCCCGAACACCGGGGAGCTGTTTTTT
clone size: medium-sized
D gene: NA
J gene: TRBJ2-2
V gene: TRBV5-4

CDR3 protein: CASSLAGEFYNEQFF
CDR3 DNA: TGTGCCAGCAGCTTAGCAGGGGAATTTTACAATGAGCAGTTCTTC
clone size: NA
D gene: NA
J gene: TRBJ2-1
V gene: TRBV5-4

CDR3 protein: CASSLVGVGDTQYF
CDR3 DNA: TGTGCCAGCAGCTTAGTGGGGGTCGGGGATACGCAGTATTTT
clone size: once
D gene: NA
J gene: TRBJ2-3
V gene: TRBV7-6

CDR3 protein: CASSPGSSYNEQFF
CDR3 DNA: TGTGCCAGCAGCCCAGGCAGCTCCTACAATGAGCAGTTCTTC
clone size: NA
D gene: NA
J gene: TRBJ2-1
V gene: TRBV27

CDR3 protein: CASSAGQVDTQYF
CDR3 DNA: TGTGCCAGCAGCGCGGGGCAGGTAGATACGCAGTATTTT
clone size: once
D gene: NA
J gene: TRBJ2-3
V gene: TRBV9

CDR3 protein: CASSLGDLNTEAFF
CDR3 DNA: TGTGCCAGCAGTTTAGGGGATTTGAACACTGAAGCTTTCTTT
clone size: once
D gene: NA
J gene: TRBJ1-1
V gene: TRBV27

CDR3 protein: CASSVLDRDGGETQYF
CDR3 DNA: TGTGCCAGCAGCGTTCTGGACAGGGACGGGGGAGAGACCCAGTACTTC
clone size: NA
D gene: TRBD1
J gene: TRBJ2-5
V gene: TRBV5-4

CDR3 protein: CASSPNPSQPQHF
CDR3 DNA: TGTGCCAGCAGTCCGAACCCTTCGCAGCCCCAGCATTTT
clone size: NA
D gene: NA
J gene: TRBJ1-5
V gene: TRBV6-5

CDR3 protein: CASSLGGDFYEQYF
CDR3 DNA: TGTGCCAGCAGCTTGGGAGGGGATTTCTACGAGCAGTACTTC
clone size: NA
D gene: NA
J gene: TRBJ2-7
V gene: TRBV5-6

CDR3 protein: CASSYPGQGDEQFF
CDR3 DNA: TGTGCCAGCAGTTATCCGGGACAGGGTGATGAGCAGTTCTTC
clone size: NA
D gene: TRBD1
J gene: TRBJ2-1
V gene: TRBV5-4